These 26 T cell receptor beta chains were sequenced from one sample in a study of blood T cell repertoires in COVID-19. Assay: immunoSEQ multiplex PCR; the TCRdb copy retains only in-frame clones and omits some. This sample carries 85,000 to 100,000 clones, 90% of them seen once, and the ten largest clones take 1.5% to 2%. The specimen was peripheral blood. These receptors were collected from a man aged 55 to 69 with acute or convalescent COVID-19.

Only one count was recorded for this clone. CDR3: CASSPTPSSAARSAKTALHF. In DNA, the CDR3 is TGTGCCAGCTCACCAACTCCATCATCCGCGGCACGGAGCGCAAAGACGGCCCTCCACTTT. The chain joins TRBV18 to TRBJ1-6; no reliable D call. V was clipped by 2 bases and J by 14 bases, with 34 bases between them. Per the germline V gene, CDR1 is KGHSH and CDR2 is LQKENI. The CDR3 has 20 residues. The full variable domain, its missing parts supplied by reference TRBV18 and TRBJ1-6, is NAGVMQNPRHLVRRRGQEARLRCSPMKGHSHVYWYRQLPEEGLKFMVYLQKENIIDESGMPKERFSAEFPKEGPSILRIQQVVRGDSAAYFCASSPTPSSAARSAKTALHFGNGTRLTVT.

The rearrangement links TRBV6-1 to TRBJ1-2; D gene unclear. CDR1 is MNHNS, CDR2 SASEGT, per germline. This CDR3 is 18 amino acids long. The V end lost 0 bases, the J end lost 3 bases, and 20 bases lay between the germline ends. CDR3 DNA: TGTGCCAGCAGTGAAGCGTCCGGGTCTTGGCCTAGTGACTATGGCTACACCTTC. It codes for CASSEASGSWPSDYGYTF.

The J gene is TRBJ1-2, the V gene TRBV2, with 7 bases identical to TRBD1. In germline, CDR1 is SNHLY, CDR2 FYNNEI. Germline trimming cut 7 bases from V and 4 bases from J; bases unmatched to any gene: 9. CDR3 length: 14 amino acids. Written as DNA, the CDR3 is TGTGCCAGCATCCAGGGGGTTAGCTTCTATGGCTACACCTTC. Its translation: CASIQGVSFYGYTF.

The V gene is TRBV4-2, the J gene TRBJ1-2, with D perhaps matching TRBD1 (5 bases). Trimming cost V 3 bases and J 3 bases, with 14 bases left between them. Per germline, CDR1 LGHNA and CDR2 YNFKEQ. The CDR3 consists of 15 residues. The CDR3 is CASSHPAGGDYGYTF. The CDR3 DNA follows: TGTGCCAGCAGCCACCCCGCGGGAGGGGACTATGGCTACACCTTC.

The J gene is TRBJ2-2, the V gene TRBV5-1, with D hard to call. The CDR3 extends over 14 amino acids. Trimming took 4 bases from V and 2 from J, leaving 9 bases between them. In germline, CDR1 is SGHRS, CDR2 YFSETQ. This CDR3 reads CASSPATNTGELFF. Written as DNA, the CDR3 is TGCGCCAGCAGCCCCGCGACTAACACCGGGGAGCTGTTTTTT.

Turning to this clone: A read error may produce the germline difference seen at one junction end. The chain employs TRBV28 and TRBJ1-2; a weak D match, TRBD1 (5 bases). CDR3 length: 11 residues. From germline, CDR1 is MDHEN and CDR2 SYDVKM. The CDR3 coding sequence is TGTGCCAGCAGTCCATTAACAGGTTCGATCTTC. Protein product: CASSPLTGSIF.

This clone was seen once. V and J are TRBV3-1 (or the pseudogene TRBV3-2) and TRBJ1-5; 7 bases agree with TRBD1. The length of the CDR3 is 15 residues. Germline-derived CDR1 and CDR2 are LGHDT and YNNKEL (reference sequence). With 4 bases clipped from V and 3 bases from J, the junction kept 6 bases outside the gene matches. The CDR3 DNA is TGTGCCAGCAGCCTAGGAGGGACAGTCAATCAGCCCCAGCATTTT. Its protein product is CASSLGGTVNQPQHF.

CDR3 sequence reads: CASSEWYTVATNEKLFF. The CDR3 nucleotides are TGTGCCAGCAGTGAATGGTACACCGTTGCAACTAATGAAAAACTGTTTTTT. The rearrangement links TRBV6-1 to TRBJ1-4, with unresolved D. The V end was cut by 2 bases, the J end by 0 bases, with 13 bases between. Germline-derived CDR1 and CDR2 are MNHNS and SASEGT. The CDR3 is made up of 17 amino acids.

This clone was observed a single time. V gene TRBV7-9 combines with J gene TRBJ1-2; no reliable D call. Trimming stripped 2 bases from V and 5 bases from J, with 12 bases between. Germline loops: CDR1 SEHNR, CDR2 FQNEAQ (reference sequence). The CDR3 totals 14 residues. DNA for the CDR3: TGTGCCAGCAGCTTAACGGTGGAGCCTTATGGCTACACCTTC. It codes for CASSLTVEPYGYTF.

The chain links TRBV6-4 to TRBJ2-1; weak D call: TRBD1 (6 bases). Germline V gives CDR1 MRHNA, CDR2 SNTAGT. Trimming pared 2 bases from V and 8 bases from J, leaving 10 bases between. The CDR3 sequence is 13 residues long. The CDR3 sequence is CASSDGRGDEQFF. The CDR3 DNA sequence: TGTGCCAGCAGTGACGGCAGGGGCGATGAGCAGTTCTTC.

The chain carries TRBV19 and TRBJ1-4; weak D call: TRBD1 (6 bases). In germline, CDR1 is LNHDA, CDR2 SQIVND (reference sequence). Trimming left V 4 bases short and J 7 bases short, with 16 bases between. There are 15 residues in the CDR3. CDR3 nucleotides: TGTGCCAGTAGTAGTGACAGGTCCTCGAGTGAAAAACTGTTTTTT. Translation gives CASSSDRSSSEKLFF.

The rearrangement joins TRBV5-1 to TRBJ2-6; D is unresolved. CDR1 and CDR2 (germline): SGHRS, YFSETQ. The CDR3 consists of 16 residues. V was clipped by 3 bases and J by 1 base, with 11 bases between them. The CDR3, as DNA: TGCGCCAGCAGCTCGGTAATAGTTTCTGGGGCCAACGTCCTGACTTTC. Translated: CASSSVIVSGANVLTF.

The gene calls are TRBV11-2 and TRBJ1-3, with D hard to call. With 5 bases removed from V and 4 bases from J, the gap between germline ends came to 6 bases. The CDR3 is 12 residues long. The germline V gene has CDR1 SGHAT and CDR2 FQNNGV. CDR3 nucleotide sequence: TGTGCCAGCAGCCCGTCCGGAAACACCATATATTTT. This gives the protein CASSPSGNTIYF.

This chain connects TRBV6-5 to TRBJ1-1; possibly TRBD1 for D (5 bases). Germline V CDR1 and CDR2: MNHEY, SVGAGI. Trimming cost V 2 bases and J 1 base, with 8 bases left between them. CDR3 length: 14 residues. CDR3 DNA: TGTGCCAGCAGTTACGGGGGGGAGAACACTGAAGCTTTCTTT. It yields the protein CASSYGGENTEAFF.

V is TRBV19 and J is TRBJ1-1, with a tentative D call TRBD1 (6 bases). This CDR3 spans 15 amino acids. V was clipped by 7 bases and J by 0 bases, with 15 bases between them. Germline V gives CDR1 LNHDA, CDR2 SQIVND (reference sequence). This CDR3 is CASTHPDRLNTEAFF. CDR3 DNA: TGTGCCAGTACCCACCCCGACAGGCTGAACACTGAAGCTTTCTTT.

V gene TRBV25-1 combines with J gene TRBJ1-5; no clear D. Germline-derived CDR1 and CDR2 are MGHDK and SYGVNS. Trimming removed 5 bases at V and 4 bases at J, with 12 bases between. The CDR3 covers 14 residues. CDR3 amino acids: CASSPYGRNQPQHF. In DNA form, the CDR3 reads TGTGCCAGCAGTCCCTACGGCAGGAATCAGCCCCAGCATTTT.

The genes are TRBV6-5 and TRBJ1-6; no firm D call. This CDR3 is 13 amino acids long. The V end lost 7 bases, the J end lost 8 bases, and 12 bases lay between the germline ends. Germline V gene lookup returns CDR1 MNHEY and CDR2 SVGAGI. CDR3 sequence reads: CASTQIIDSPLHF. CDR3 DNA: TGTGCCAGCACGCAGATCATTGATTCACCCCTCCACTTT.

The V call is TRBV27, the J call TRBJ2-5; 9 positions match TRBD1. Germline CDR1 reads MNHEY; CDR2 reads SMNVEV (reference sequence). CDR3 length: 14 amino acids. The V gene end was trimmed by 3 bases and the J gene end by 4 bases; junction bases not matched to a gene: 3. The CDR3, as DNA: TGTGCCAGCAGTTTCCCGGGACAGGGAGAGACCCAGTACTTC. It encodes CASSFPGQGETQYF.

Worth noting for this clone: The junction does not match germline at one end; this may be a read error. The chain has TRBV11-2 and TRBJ1-1; 10 bases fit TRBD1. The CDR3 loop spans 15 amino acids. Germline V gene lookup returns CDR1 SGHAT and CDR2 FQNNGV. The CDR3 coding sequence is TGTGCCAGCAAACCTGCGGGACAGGGGAACGCTGAAGCTTTCTTT. Protein sequence: CASKPAGQGNAEAFF.

The CDR3 nucleotides are TGTGCCTGCCCACGGGGACAGGGAGTGGGTGGCTACACCTTC. As protein: CACPRGQGVGGYTF. The chain recombines TRBV30 with TRBJ1-2; 9 positions agree with TRBD1. The germline gives CDR1 GTSNPN, CDR2 SVGIG (reference sequence). After removal of 6 bases from V and 7 bases from J, the junction contained 12 bases not matched to a gene. The CDR3 has 14 amino acids.

The chain recombines TRBV6-5 with TRBJ2-3; 8 nucleotides align to TRBD1. V was clipped by 5 bases and J by 6 bases; unmatched bases: 10. The V gene's germline CDR1 is MNHEY and CDR2 SVGAGI. CDR3 length equals 15 residues. CDR3 sequence reads: CASSPRTGNMDTQYF. CDR3 coding DNA: TGTGCCAGCAGTCCCAGGACAGGGAATATGGATACGCAGTATTTT.

The rearrangement joins TRBV6-5 to TRBJ1-6; perhaps TRBD1 as D (5 bases). V lost 8 bases and J 9 bases, leaving 17 bases between the germline ends. Germline V gene data show CDR1 as MNHEY and CDR2 as SVGAGI. The CDR3 totals 14 residues. DNA of the CDR3: TGTGCCAGCCTCCAGGGTAGACTAGCTTCACCCCTCCACTTT. Translation: CASLQGRLASPLHF.

This sequence joins TRBV27 and TRBJ1-5, with 7 bases matching TRBD1. The CDR3 contains 17 residues. V trimming: 6 bases; J trimming: 7 bases; junction bases outside the gene matches: 18. CDR1 is MNHEY, CDR2 SMNVEV, per germline (reference sequence). The CDR3 spells CASSPRRGRIQGQPQHF. CDR3 nucleotides: TGTGCCAGCAGCCCCCGGAGGGGGCGAATCCAAGGGCAGCCCCAGCATTTT.

V and J are TRBV5-1 and TRBJ1-1; the D gene is possibly TRBD1 (5 bases). The V and J ends lost 4 bases and 5 bases respectively, with 15 bases between them. Germline CDR1 SGHRS, CDR2 YFSETQ. CDR3 length: 14 residues. DNA of the CDR3: TGCGCCAGCAGCCCCGCGGGGGGTGGGACTGAAGCTTTCTTT. Translated, it gives CASSPAGGGTEAFF.

The chain is built from TRBV6-1 and TRBJ1-6; D unclear. CDR1 and CDR2 (germline): MNHNS, SASEGT. The CDR3 is made up of 15 amino acids. V gave up 1 base and J gave up 3 bases, with 7 bases separating them. In DNA, the CDR3 is TGTGCCAGCAGTGAAGTTGACTTCTATAATTCACCCCTCCACTTT. Amino acids: CASSEVDFYNSPLHF.

V usage is TRBV7-2 and J usage is TRBJ2-3; the match to TRBD2 covers 13 bases. The CDR3 contains 15 residues. Losses at the gene ends were 5 bases for V and 9 bases for J; bases not matched to a gene: 8. Germline V gives CDR1 SGHTA, CDR2 FQGNSA. The CDR3 reads CASSLPGTSGATQYF. The CDR3 DNA reads as TGTGCCAGCAGCCTACCCGGGACTAGCGGGGCCACGCAGTATTTT.